These 26 T cell receptor beta chains originate from one sample sequenced in a study of blood T cell repertoires in COVID-19. The table came from immunoSEQ multiplex PCR; TCRdb's copy has only in-frame clones and leaves some out. The repertoire holds roughly 280,000 clones, 75% to 95% seen once, with approximately 2.7% in the top ten. Material for sequencing was PBMCs or T cells enriched from blood (not recorded which). Receptors were obtained from a middle-aged man who had been exposed to COVID-19.

V and J are TRBV6-5 and TRBJ2-2, with TRBD2 matching over 8 bases. In germline, CDR1 is MNHEY, CDR2 SVGAGI. Trimming took 6 bases from V and 5 from J; bases not matched to a gene: 8. The CDR3 totals 15 residues. The CDR3 coding sequence is TGTGCCAGCAGCAATAGCGGGATTGGGACCGGGGAGCTGTTTTTT. Protein sequence: CASSNSGIGTGELFF.

The chain carries TRBV19 and TRBJ2-1; no clear D. V dropped 6 bases and J dropped 3 bases, with 9 bases sitting between them. Germline CDR1 LNHDA, CDR2 SQIVND (reference sequence). There are 13 residues in the CDR3. CDR3 sequence reads: CASRQDVYNEQFF. The CDR3 nucleotides read TGTGCCAGTAGGCAGGATGTCTACAATGAGCAGTTCTTC.

The chain links TRBV28 to TRBJ2-3, with 9 nucleotides matching TRBD1. The CDR3 contains 15 residues. V was pared by 3 bases and J by 5 bases, with 6 bases of the junction left unmatched. The germline gives CDR1 MDHEN, CDR2 SYDVKM. The CDR3 DNA sequence: TGTGCCAGCAGTTTTAGGGACAGGGCTATAGATACGCAGTATTTT. This translates into CASSFRDRAIDTQYF.

This chain joins TRBV4-1 and TRBJ2-6; possible D gene TRBD2, 6 bases. CDR1 and CDR2 from the germline V gene are MGHRA and YSYEKL. The V gene lost 0 bases and the J gene lost 3 bases, with 21 bases spanning the gap. There are 20 residues in the CDR3. The CDR3 region is CASSQDRSTPGGIGANVLTF. The CDR3 DNA reads TGCGCCAGCAGCCAAGATCGATCCACCCCTGGAGGGATTGGGGCCAACGTCCTGACTTTC.

The chain couples TRBV15 to TRBJ2-1; 8 nucleotides agree with TRBD2. Germline loops: CDR1 LNHNV, CDR2 YYDKDF (reference sequence). The CDR3 contains 14 residues. Trimming took 5 bases from V and 7 from J; bases not matched to a gene: 7. CDR3 region: CATSAGGVGNEQFF. DNA of the CDR3: TGTGCCACCAGCGCGGGAGGAGTGGGGAATGAGCAGTTCTTC.

The chain combines TRBV2 with TRBJ1-5; TRBD1 agrees at 8 bases. The germline CDR1 and CDR2 sequences are SNHLY and FYNNEI. The CDR3 runs to 14 residues. Losses at the gene ends were 10 bases for V and 5 bases for J; bases not matched to a gene: 10. CDR3 amino acids: CATQGQGRDQPQHF. CDR3 nucleotides: TGTGCCACTCAAGGACAGGGAAGAGATCAGCCCCAGCATTTT. Full variable domain (remainder filled in from reference TRBV2 and TRBJ1-5): EPEVTQTPSHQVTQMGQEVILRCVPISNHLYFYWYRQILGQKVEFLVSFYNNEISEKSEIFDDQFSVERPDGSNFTLKIRSTKLEDSAMYFCATQGQGRDQPQHFGDGTRLSIL.

The chain joins TRBV11-3 to TRBJ2-1, with 9 bases matching TRBD2. This CDR3 region has 14 residues. The J segment lost 6 bases and the V segment lost 5 bases, leaving 5 bases of the junction unmatched. From germline, CDR1 is SGHNT and CDR2 YENEEA. CDR3: CASSPGTSPNEQFF. The CDR3 bases are TGTGCCAGCAGCCCCGGGACTAGCCCCAATGAGCAGTTCTTC. The whole variable domain, filled in from reference TRBV11-3 and TRBJ2-1, reads EAGVVQSPRYKIIEKKQPVAFWCNPISGHNTLYWYLQNLGQGPELLIRYENEEAVDDSQLPKDRFSAERLKGVDSTLKIQPAELGDSAVYLCASSPGTSPNEQFFGPGTRLTVL.

The chain employs TRBV7-7 and TRBJ2-4, with D possibly TRBD2 on 6 matching bases. CDR1 SSHAT and CDR2 FNYEAQ come from the germline V gene (reference sequence). The ends were cut back, 2 bases at V and 1 base at J, with 9 bases in the middle. The CDR3 consists of 15 residues. CDR3 sequence (DNA): TGTGCCAGCAGCTTAAATCGGGGGGCCAAAAACATTCAGTACTTC. Its translation is CASSLNRGAKNIQYF. Complete variable domain (other parts from reference TRBV7-7 and TRBJ2-4): GAGVSQSPRYKVTKRGQDVTLRCDPISSHATLYWYQQALGQGPEFLTYFNYEAQPDKSGLPSDRFSAERPEGSISTLTIQRTEQRDSAMYRCASSLNRGAKNIQYFGAGTRLSVL.

The gene calls are TRBV24-1 and TRBJ2-7; 8 bases match TRBD1. The germline V gene encodes CDR1 KGHDR and CDR2 SFDVKD. V shed 2 bases and J 2 bases; nucleotides not matched to a gene: 7. The CDR3 extends over 16 amino acids. The CDR3 loop reads CATSDSLGTGPYEQYF. CDR3 DNA sequence: TGTGCCACCAGTGATTCTCTCGGGACAGGACCCTACGAGCAGTACTTC.

This chain joins TRBV7-2 and TRBJ1-3; D is possibly TRBD1 (5 bases). The CDR3 is made up of 15 amino acids. Trimming pared 7 bases from V and 2 bases from J, leaving 15 bases between. From germline, CDR1 is SGHTA and CDR2 FQGNSA. Here the CDR3 reads CASTLGGGTGNTIYF. CDR3 coding DNA: TGTGCCAGCACCCTAGGCGGGGGAACTGGAAACACCATATATTTT.

The chain carries TRBV27 and TRBJ1-6; D uncertain. The V and J ends lost 4 bases and 7 bases respectively, with 5 bases between them. CDR3 length equals 12 residues. Germline CDR1 is MNHEY and CDR2 is SMNVEV (reference sequence). CDR3 loop: CASSYPNSPLHF. CDR3 in DNA: TGTGCCAGCAGTTATCCGAATTCACCCCTCCACTTT.

This chain uses TRBV15 with TRBJ1-1; D call uncertain. V shed 0 bases and J shed 1 base, with 9 bases lying between them. The CDR3 covers 15 residues. Germline V gives CDR1 LNHNV, CDR2 YYDKDF (reference sequence). The DNA for the CDR3 is TGTGCCACCAGCAGAGATTCGGTAGAGAACACTGAAGCTTTCTTT. It encodes CATSRDSVENTEAFF. Full variable domain (remainder filled in from reference TRBV15 and TRBJ1-1): DAMVIQNPRYQVTQFGKPVTLSCSQTLNHNVMYWYQQKSSQAPKLLFHYYDKDFNNEADTPDNFQSRRPNTSFCFLDIRSPGLGDTAMYLCATSRDSVENTEAFFGQGTRLTVV.

This chain joins TRBV4-2 and TRBJ1-3, with 7 bases matching TRBD1. V lost 0 bases, J lost 2 bases, and 4 bases stayed unmatched. Germline V gene data show CDR1 as LGHNA and CDR2 as YNFKEQ. This CDR3 contains 16 residues. CDR3 residues: CASSQEERGPGNTIYF. The CDR3 DNA reads TGTGCCAGCAGCCAAGAAGAGAGGGGGCCTGGAAACACCATATATTTT.

CDR3 in DNA: TGTGCCAGCAGTGACGGCGGGAGGGTCACAGATACGCAGTATTTT. Translation: CASSDGGRVTDTQYF. The chain combines TRBV6-4 with TRBJ2-3; 9 bases fit TRBD2. The CDR3 has 15 amino acids. V shed 2 bases, J shed 2 bases, and the junction held 2 bases outside the gene matches. CDR1 is MRHNA and CDR2 is SNTAGT in the germline V gene.

This chain uses TRBV28 with TRBJ1-1; weak D call: TRBD1 (5 bases). The V end lost 10 bases, the J end lost 5 bases, and 23 bases lay between the germline ends. Germline loops: CDR1 MDHEN, CDR2 SYDVKM. The CDR3 spans 15 residues. In nucleotides, the CDR3 is TGTGCCACCGCTGCTCTACCCGGAGGGACTACTGAAGCTTTCTTT. This encodes CATAALPGGTTEAFF.

This chain connects TRBV7-9 to TRBJ1-3; TRBD1 might be the D (6 bases). V lost 4 bases, J lost 0 bases, and 10 bases lay in between. CDR1 SEHNR and CDR2 FQNEAQ come from the germline V gene (reference sequence). This CDR3 is 15 amino acids long. The CDR3 spells CASSSSGDSGNTIYF. The DNA for the CDR3 is TGTGCCAGCAGCTCCTCAGGGGACTCTGGAAACACCATATATTTT.

V and J are TRBV6-1 and TRBJ1-2, with 9 bases that match TRBD1. Losses at the gene ends were 4 bases for V and 8 bases for J; bases not matched to a gene: 17. Germline values: CDR1 MNHNS, CDR2 SASEGT. The CDR3 extends over 17 amino acids. CDR3: CASSVSRGGQGDVGYTF. The CDR3 DNA follows: TGTGCCAGCAGTGTGAGCCGTGGGGGACAGGGAGATGTGGGCTACACCTTC.

This rearrangement joins TRBV6-5 to TRBJ1-2, with a weak D call TRBD1 (5 bases). Germline loops: CDR1 MNHEY, CDR2 SVGAGI. V shed 0 bases and J shed 8 bases, with 16 bases lying between them. The CDR3 length is 15 residues. The chain's CDR3 is CASSYSGGKNGGYTF. The CDR3 DNA sequence: TGTGCCAGCAGTTACTCGGGGGGTAAAAATGGAGGCTACACCTTC.

The chain combines TRBV4-1 with TRBJ2-1, with D possibly TRBD2 on 6 matching bases. The CDR3 sequence is 17 residues long. Germline V lookup: CDR1 MGHRA, CDR2 YSYEKL. Trimming pared 3 bases from V and 3 bases from J, leaving 18 bases between. The CDR3 protein is CASSHSGYTGRYNEQFF. As DNA, the CDR3 is TGCGCCAGCAGCCACAGCGGGTATACTGGACGCTACAATGAGCAGTTCTTC.

The CDR3, as DNA: TGCGCCAGCAGCCAAGATCGCAGCGGGAGGCGTGTGGTTGAGCAGTTCTTC. Its protein product is CASSQDRSGRRVVEQFF. This chain connects TRBV4-1 to TRBJ2-1, with 9 bases fitting TRBD2. Germline CDR1 and CDR2: MGHRA and YSYEKL. V lost 0 bases and J lost 9; bases outside the gene matches: 12. This CDR3 spans 17 amino acids.

The genes are TRBV5-4 and TRBJ2-1; TRBD2 matches at 10 bases. The J segment lost 6 bases and the V segment lost 4 bases, leaving 7 bases of the junction unmatched. The CDR3 consists of 15 residues. Germline V gene sequence: CDR1 SGHNT, CDR2 YYREEE (reference sequence). The CDR3 spells CASSRSSGSPNEQFF. The CDR3 coding sequence is TGTGCCAGCAGCCGTTCTAGCGGGAGCCCCAATGAGCAGTTCTTC.

This chain uses TRBV13 with TRBJ1-2; the D is unclear. This CDR3 is 13 amino acids long. Trimming took 5 bases from V and 12 from J, leaving 19 bases between them. The germline CDR1 and CDR2 sequences are PRHDT and FYEKMQ (reference sequence). The CDR3 nucleotides are TGTGCCAGCAGCGTGAGCCGGGAAACCCTAGACACCTTC. Amino acids: CASSVSRETLDTF.

The rearrangement joins TRBV7-9 to TRBJ2-7; TRBD2 might be the D (6 bases). V was shortened by 1 base and J by 6 bases, with 10 bases between the two germline ends. The length of the CDR3 is 13 residues. CDR1 is SEHNR and CDR2 is FQNEAQ in the germline V gene (reference sequence). CDR3 DNA: TGTGCCAGCAGCTTAGAGACTAGTTTCGAGCAGTACTTC. Protein sequence: CASSLETSFEQYF.

This chain uses TRBV28 with TRBJ1-4; TRBD1 matches 10 bases. The CDR3 consists of 17 residues. Germline lookup yields CDR1 MDHEN and CDR2 SYDVKM. Trimming at V came to 5 bases and at J to 4 bases, leaving 10 bases not matched to a gene. The CDR3, as DNA: TGTGCCAGCAGTACATGGACAGGGGGGAATCGTAATGAAAAACTGTTTTTT. It translates to CASSTWTGGNRNEKLFF.

This clone was counted only a few times. V usage is TRBV5-1 and J usage is TRBJ2-7, with 7 bases that match TRBD1. The CDR3 loop spans 13 amino acids. Germline V lookup: CDR1 SGHRS, CDR2 YFSETQ. Losses at the gene ends were 4 bases for V and 6 bases for J; bases not matched to a gene: 7. The DNA of the CDR3 is TGCGCCAGCAGCCCACGGACAGGACCCGAGCAGTACTTC. Translating it yields CASSPRTGPEQYF.

The rearrangement joins TRBV20-1 to TRBJ2-1; possible D gene TRBD1, 6 bases. V lost 3 bases and J 7 bases, leaving 16 bases between the germline ends. The CDR3 extends over 14 amino acids. Germline V gives CDR1 DFQATT, CDR2 SNEGSKA (reference sequence). This CDR3 reads CSASLPRRGNEQFF. The DNA of the CDR3 is TGCAGTGCTAGTTTACCACGAAGGGGGAATGAGCAGTTCTTC.